This T cell receptor (beta chain) was documented in a study of blood T cell repertoires in COVID-19. Assay used: immunoSEQ multiplex PCR; TCRdb lists only in-frame clones, some missing. This table has about 410,000 clones, around 91% appearing once. The CDR3 has 16 amino acids. V dropped 0 bases and J dropped 2; count of bases not matched to a gene: 5. CDR1 and CDR2 from the germline V gene are SGHNT and YYREEE (reference sequence). The sequence derives from a woman aged 40-49 years with COVID-19, enrolled during active disease. The V call is TRBV5-4, the J call TRBJ2-5; the match to TRBD1 covers 9 bases. Input material: peripheral blood. CDR3 nucleotides: TGTGCCAGCAGCTTGGGAAGCGGGACAGGGCAAGAGACCCAGTACTTC. This codes for CASSLGSGTGQETQYF.